Presented here are 10 T cell receptor beta chains from one specimen sequenced in a study of cytomegalovirus exposure and HLA in healthy donors. Primers: 60 Vbeta forward and 13 Jbeta reverse. Using immunoSEQ multiplex PCR, the repertoire was profiled, and TCRdb retains in-frame clones only, with some absent. Of 280,000 or so clones in the sample, 70% to 90% were seen once. The specimen sequenced was PBMCs. The receptors were gathered from a woman in her late teens or twenties in good health and CMV-seronegative.

This clone was observed a few times. The chain recombines TRBV29-1 with TRBJ2-7, with D possibly being TRBD1 (5 bases). Per germline, CDR1 SQVTM and CDR2 ANQGSEA. The V end was cut by 0 bases, the J end by 6 bases, with 18 bases between. The length of the CDR3 is 15 residues. The CDR3 loop reads CSVEESSSGQGEQYF. The CDR3, as DNA: TGCAGCGTTGAAGAATCCTCCTCAGGACAAGGCGAGCAGTACTTC.

The genes are TRBV4-1 and TRBJ2-3, with 12 bases that match TRBD2. V trimming: 4 bases; J trimming: 4 bases; junction bases outside the gene matches: 3. CDR3 size: 15 residues. CDR1 is MGHRA and CDR2 is YSYEKL in the germline V gene. CDR3: CASSLRTSGADTQYF. The CDR3 DNA sequence: TGCGCCAGCAGCCTACGGACTAGCGGGGCAGATACGCAGTATTTT.

V and J are TRBV5-5 and TRBJ2-1; 8 bases line up with TRBD2. From germline, CDR1 is SGHKS and CDR2 YYEKEE (reference sequence). J gave up 6 bases and V 4 bases, and 12 bases lay outside the gene matches. The CDR3 is 16 amino acids. CDR3 region: CASSPPIAGRVNEQFF. CDR3 coding DNA: TGTGCCAGCAGCCCACCCATCGCCGGGAGGGTCAATGAGCAGTTCTTC.

This sequence joins TRBV9 and TRBJ2-5; 8 positions agree with TRBD2. CDR1 and CDR2 from the germline V gene are SGDLS and YYNGEE. V gave up 6 bases and J gave up 5 bases; unmatched junction bases: 6. The CDR3 contains 13 residues. CDR3 bases: TGTGCCAGCAACTACCGGGAGGGGGAGACCCAGTACTTC. Translating it yields CASNYREGETQYF.

The V gene is TRBV9, the J gene TRBJ2-7, with D possibly matching TRBD2 (6 bases). The CDR3 consists of 16 residues. Germline CDR1 is SGDLS and CDR2 is YYNGEE. Trimming cost V 7 bases and J 9 bases, with 29 bases left between them. DNA of the CDR3: TGTGCCAGCGCCCCTGGGAACGGTGCGGGGAGCCCGTGGCAGTACTTC. Translating gives CASAPGNGAGSPWQYF.

This chain connects TRBV28 to TRBJ1-1; D may be TRBD1 (5 bases). Germline values: CDR1 MDHEN, CDR2 SYDVKM. V lost 4 bases and J lost 5, with 14 bases in between. CDR3 size: 14 residues. CDR3 in DNA: TGTGCCAGCAGTTGGGAAGGACAACCAACTGAAGCTTTCTTT. Protein product: CASSWEGQPTEAFF.

The sample holds one count of this clone. The CDR3 nucleotides are TGCGCCAGCAGCACCTCACAGGGGGGGCGCACCGGGGAGCTGTTTTTT. Translation gives CASSTSQGGRTGELFF. This chain uses TRBV5-1 with TRBJ2-2, with a weak D call TRBD1 (8 bases). Trimming took off 4 bases at V and 4 bases at J, with 17 bases between the two ends. The CDR3 sequence is 16 residues long. Germline assignment: CDR1 SGHRS and CDR2 YFSETQ.

This clone showed up just a few times. The chain combines TRBV19 with TRBJ2-3; 8 bases line up with TRBD1. Germline CDR1 reads LNHDA; CDR2 reads SQIVND (reference sequence). This CDR3 has 16 residues. Trimming removed 3 bases from V and 2 bases from J; junction bases left unmatched: 7. The CDR3 spells CASSIGTGLNTDTQYF. In nucleotides, the CDR3 is TGTGCCAGTAGTATCGGGACAGGCCTAAACACAGATACGCAGTATTTT.

The chain recombines TRBV2 with TRBJ1-2; 7 bases line up with TRBD1. Germline V lookup: CDR1 SNHLY, CDR2 FYNNEI. CDR3 length: 14 amino acids. V dropped 8 bases and J dropped 1; count of bases not matched to a gene: 7. CDR3 sequence (DNA): TGTGCCAGCGCGGAGACAGGGCATAACTATGGCTACACCTTC. This gives the protein CASAETGHNYGYTF.

This clone came up a few times. The rearrangement joins TRBV5-1 to TRBJ1-1, with 9 bases that match TRBD1. This CDR3 region has 14 residues. J lost 5 bases, V lost 4 bases, and 6 bases had no gene match. Germline V lookup: CDR1 SGHRS, CDR2 YFSETQ. CDR3 loop: CASSTTGGTTEAFF. The CDR3 DNA reads TGCGCCAGCAGCACCACAGGGGGCACGACTGAAGCTTTCTTT.